Listed below are T cell receptor beta chains from one sample, sequenced in a study of human T cells and chemical hapten exposure. From the RACE reads, TCRdb called clonotypes with MiXCR, one entry per CDR3 protein. Of around 56,000 distinct CDR3 sequences in the sample, approximately 9.9% were seen once. Sample: whole blood, taken in connection with sensitization to the hapten diphenylcyclopropenone (DPC). These receptors were collected from a man in his forties with alopecia areata. Some clones in this sample may be carry-over from other donors' samples. Each CDR3 is given with its conserved first and last residue.

v_gene	j_gene	CDR3aa
TRBV7-8	TRBJ2-1	CASTLGGFYNEQFF
TRBV7-2	TRBJ2-5	CASSSRSGKEETQYF
TRBV7-9	TRBJ2-7	CASSPTSGEQYF
TRBV7-9	TRBJ2-7	CASSFGSTYEQYF
TRBV3-1	TRBJ2-1	CASSQGVSGTSEQFF
TRBV6-1	TRBJ2-7	CASEGYEQYF
TRBV7-9	TRBJ1-6	CASSFPDLGSPLHF
TRBV9	TRBJ2-1	CASSPQGSSYNEQFF
TRBV12-3/TRBV12-4	TRBJ2-2	CASSRTLFGTGELFF
TRBV20-1	TRBJ2-1	CSARAPSYNEQFF
TRBV25-1	TRBJ1-6	CASSAPSSGNSPLHF
TRBV7-2	TRBJ2-1	CASSSGPIGTYNEQFF
TRBV6-4	TRBJ2-1	CASSDGGRDYNEQFF
TRBV20-1	TRBJ2-2	CSALKGGNTGELFF
TRBV24-1	TRBJ2-5	CATSDWDRNSRETQYF
TRBV29-1	TRBJ2-5	CSAEETAQTQYF
TRBV2	TRBJ1-2	CASRGATSTF
TRBV5-1	TRBJ2-5	CASSLVAGGEETQYF
TRBV6-2/TRBV6-3	TRBJ2-7	CASSRLNAEQYF
TRBV20-1	TRBJ2-1	CSATLAGSSNEQFF
TRBV7-8	TRBJ2-7	CASSLAAFGGAAYEQYF
TRBV28	TRBJ2-7	CASSLSVAGSSYEQYF
TRBV7-3	TRBJ2-7	CASSLTVAGVDEQYF
TRBV12-3/TRBV12-4	TRBJ2-7	CASSTKRDGIYEQYF
TRBV6-5	TRBJ1-5	CASSPGETGNQPQHF